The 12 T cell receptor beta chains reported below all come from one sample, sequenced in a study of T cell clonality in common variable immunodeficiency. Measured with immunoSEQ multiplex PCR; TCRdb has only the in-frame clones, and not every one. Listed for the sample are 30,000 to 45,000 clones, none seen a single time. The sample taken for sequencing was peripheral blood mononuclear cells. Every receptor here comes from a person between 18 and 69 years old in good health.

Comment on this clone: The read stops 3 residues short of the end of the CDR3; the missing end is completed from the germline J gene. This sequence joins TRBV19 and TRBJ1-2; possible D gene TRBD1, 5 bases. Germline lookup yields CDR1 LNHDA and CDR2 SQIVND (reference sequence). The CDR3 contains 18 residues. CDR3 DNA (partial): TGTGCCAGTAGTATAGAGGGGCCTAGCGGGAATGTCTACAATGAC. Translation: CASSIEGPSGNVYND. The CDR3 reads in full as CASSIEGPSGNVYNDYTF.

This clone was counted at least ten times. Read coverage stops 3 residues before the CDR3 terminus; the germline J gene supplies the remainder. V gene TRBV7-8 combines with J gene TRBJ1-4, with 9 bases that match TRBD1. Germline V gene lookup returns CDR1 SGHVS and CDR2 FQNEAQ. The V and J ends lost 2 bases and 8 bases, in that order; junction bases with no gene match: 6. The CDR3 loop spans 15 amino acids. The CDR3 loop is CASSLPGQGEEKLFF. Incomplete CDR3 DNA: TGTGCCAGCAGCTTACCGGGACAGGGTGAAGAAAAA.

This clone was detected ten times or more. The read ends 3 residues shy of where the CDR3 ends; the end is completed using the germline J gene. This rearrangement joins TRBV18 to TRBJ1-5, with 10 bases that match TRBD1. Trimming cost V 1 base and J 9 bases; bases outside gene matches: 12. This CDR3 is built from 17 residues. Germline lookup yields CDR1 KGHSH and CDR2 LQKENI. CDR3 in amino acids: CASSPLSGTGDMSPQHF. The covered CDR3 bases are TGTGCCAGCTCACCACTTTCCGGGACAGGGGACATGTCGCCC.

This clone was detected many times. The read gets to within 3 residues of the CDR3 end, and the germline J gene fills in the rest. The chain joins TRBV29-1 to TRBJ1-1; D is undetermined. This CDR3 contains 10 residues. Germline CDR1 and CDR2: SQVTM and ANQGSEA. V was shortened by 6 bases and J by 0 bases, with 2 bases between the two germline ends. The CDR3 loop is CSVLNTEAFF. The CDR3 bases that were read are TGCAGCGTCTTGAACACTGAA.

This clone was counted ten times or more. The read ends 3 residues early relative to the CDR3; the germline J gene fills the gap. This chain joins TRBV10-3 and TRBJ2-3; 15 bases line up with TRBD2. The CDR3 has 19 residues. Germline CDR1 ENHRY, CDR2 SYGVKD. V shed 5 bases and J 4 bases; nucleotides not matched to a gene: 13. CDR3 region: CAISPAPGLAGGGADTQYF. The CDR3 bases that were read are TGTGCCATCAGTCCGGCTCCGGGACTAGCGGGAGGTGGCGCAGATACG.

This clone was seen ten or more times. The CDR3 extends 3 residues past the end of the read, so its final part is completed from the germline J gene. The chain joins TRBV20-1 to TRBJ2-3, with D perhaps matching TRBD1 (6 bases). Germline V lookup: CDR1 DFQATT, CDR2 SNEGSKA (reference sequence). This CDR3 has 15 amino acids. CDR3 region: CSGTQRRTAQETQYF. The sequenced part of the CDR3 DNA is TGCAGTGGGACGCAAAGAAGGACAGCCCAAGAGACG.

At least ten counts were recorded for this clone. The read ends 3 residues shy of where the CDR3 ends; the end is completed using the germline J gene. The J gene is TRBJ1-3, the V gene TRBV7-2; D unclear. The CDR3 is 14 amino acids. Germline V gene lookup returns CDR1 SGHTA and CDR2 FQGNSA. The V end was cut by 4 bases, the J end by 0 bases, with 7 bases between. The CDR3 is CASSWLSSGNTIYF. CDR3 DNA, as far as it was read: TGTGCCAGCAGCTGGCTGAGCTCTGGAAACACC.

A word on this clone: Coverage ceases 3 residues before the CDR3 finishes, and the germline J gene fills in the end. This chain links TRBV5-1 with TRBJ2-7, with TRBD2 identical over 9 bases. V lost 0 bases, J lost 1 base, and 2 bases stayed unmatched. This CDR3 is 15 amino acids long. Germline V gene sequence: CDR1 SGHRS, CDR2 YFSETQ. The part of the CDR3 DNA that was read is TGCGCCAGCAGCTTGGGAGCGGGAGGTTCCTACGAG. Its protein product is CASSLGAGGSYE. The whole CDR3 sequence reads CASSLGAGGSYEQYF.

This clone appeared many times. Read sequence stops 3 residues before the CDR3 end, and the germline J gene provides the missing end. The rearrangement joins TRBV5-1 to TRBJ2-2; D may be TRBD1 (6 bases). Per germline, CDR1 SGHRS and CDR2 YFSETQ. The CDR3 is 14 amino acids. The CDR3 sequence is CASSHGQSSEKLFF. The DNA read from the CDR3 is TGCGCCAGCAGCCACGGACAGTCATCTGAAAAG.

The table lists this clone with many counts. The sequenced part of the CDR3 DNA is TGCAGTGCTATTCGGGGAGCGGTGAGCGGC. Translation gives CSAIRGAVSG. The full CDR3 reads CSAIRGAVSGYTF. V is TRBV20-1 and J is TRBJ1-2; D gene unclear. From the germline J gene comes the end of the CDR3, since the read stops 3 residues before it. The CDR3 is 13 residues long. Germline values: CDR1 DFQATT, CDR2 SNEGSKA (reference sequence).

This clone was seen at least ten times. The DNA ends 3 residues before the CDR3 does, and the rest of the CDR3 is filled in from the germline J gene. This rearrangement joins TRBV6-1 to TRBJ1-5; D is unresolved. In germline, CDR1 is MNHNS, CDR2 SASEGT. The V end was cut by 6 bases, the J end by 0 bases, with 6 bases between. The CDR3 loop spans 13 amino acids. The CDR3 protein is CASREYSNQPQHF. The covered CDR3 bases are TGTGCCAGCAGGGAATATAGCAATCAGCCC.

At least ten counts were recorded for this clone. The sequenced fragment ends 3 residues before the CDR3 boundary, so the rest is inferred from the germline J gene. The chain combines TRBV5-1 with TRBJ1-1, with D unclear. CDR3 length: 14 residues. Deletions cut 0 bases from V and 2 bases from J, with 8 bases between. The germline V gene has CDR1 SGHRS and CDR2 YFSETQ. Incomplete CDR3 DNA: TGCGCCAGCAGCTTGGGGAGGGCTAACACTGAA. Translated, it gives CASSLGRANTE. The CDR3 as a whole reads CASSLGRANTEAFF.